The text below deals with one T cell receptor (beta chain). This clonotype was seen a few times. No cognate antigen has been identified for it. No clone much larger than this one lies a single base away; base qualities are absent. This entry is derived from a study of vaccination and CD4 T cells after COVID-19 (dated 2022 in TCRdb). For context, the study as a whole: Convalescent patients had a positive SARS-CoV-2 result on nasal swab PCR, and of these patients, nine had mild disease and one had severe disease. Six males and four females were included in the convalescent cohort, with two Hispanic individuals, seven Caucasians, two Asians and one multiracial person represented. Two doses of either the Pfizer-BioNTech BNT162b2 vaccine (n=8) or the Moderna mRNA-1273 vaccine (n=2) were administered to participants. Post-COVID blood samples were collected from convalescent patients a median of roughly 100 days after diagnosis, with a range of about 30 to 170 days. Post-vaccine blood samples were obtained a median of around 74 days after the second vaccine dose, with a range of roughly 12 to 250 days. Culture stimuli were overlapping spike peptide pools from SARS-CoV-2 and from the common cold coronaviruses HCoV-NL63, HCoV-OC43 and HCoV-229E. Control cultures received a CEFX viral epitope pool as the positive control, an HIV-1 Nef peptide pool as the negative control, or no peptide. The spike-specific CD4+ TCR repertoire was compared before and after mRNA vaccination in over 9 COVID-19 convalescent patients and several infection-naive healthy vaccine recipients.

On the study overall, not on this receptor specifically: An increase in the median number of SARS-CoV-2-reactive clonotypes from 21 after infection to 35 to 40 after vaccination was observed, but the change was not found to be significant. In convalescent patients, nearly all vaccine-specific clones (304 of 307) were found to be mono-reactive for SARS-CoV-2 spike rather than cross-reactive with common cold coronaviruses. The number of convalescent patients in the study was relatively small, and the study did not examine early timepoints following natural infection. In convalescent patients, a median around 85% of post-vaccine SARS-CoV-2-reactive clones were detected only after vaccination, and vaccine-specific priming was suggested by this finding.

V and J are truncated by 4 bases and 2 bases respectively, leaving an intervening sequence of 7 bases. The CDR3 has 14 amino acids, counting the end cysteine and phenylalanine. The DNA shown is the 42-base CDR3, in frame from base 1. The germline V gene gives CDR1 as KGHDR and CDR2 as SFDVKD. The library came from PCR. TCR sequencing of DNA from cultured CD4+ T cells used the Oncomine TCR Beta short-read assay at the Johns Hopkins FTIC core. The QIAamp micro DNA kit was used to extract genomic DNA from the cultured CD4+ T cells. The Oncomine TCR Beta libraries from cultured CD4+ T cells were pooled using unique dual indexes and then sequenced on an Illumina iSeq 100. The authors processed their data as follows. Non-productive sequences were removed, and CDR3s not starting with C, not ending with F or W, or shorter than 7 amino acids were discarded. The MANAFEST web application was used to identify antigen-specific clonotypes by comparing peptide-stimulated wells against reference wells and other culture wells. To be called positive, a clone needed an FDR below 0.05, an odds ratio above 5, and a productive frequency above 0.1% in at least two of three replicate wells. Cross-reactive clonotypes were defined as significantly expanded in both SARS-CoV-2 spike wells and at least one common cold coronavirus spike condition. Using R version 3.6.1, CDR3 homology was evaluated through Levenshtein distances (stringdist) along with unrooted phylogenetic trees (ape). TCRdb applied fastp at Q25 and MiXCR to the public reads, then kept only in-frame beta chains. Duplicate CDR3 protein sequences are folded into a single record with the most common DNA and genes. These V and J calls derive from TCRdb rather than the authors' analysis. This sample holds roughly 7,500 distinct CDR3 sequences; roughly 63% were observed only once. The top ten clonotypes cover 25% to 40% of the sample.

Reading the label with the study, this specimen's treatment or condition is: approximately 9-day PBMC culture with coronavirus spike peptide pools or control peptides (ViraFEST assay). To expand antigen-specific T cells with peptide pools and then pick out the expanded clonotypes through TCR sequencing, the study relied on the ViraFEST assay. The convalescent patients' positive SARS-CoV-2 PCR tests were from March to December 2020, which was before the Alpha, Beta and Delta variants emerged in the United States. Each well held 2.2 million or so PBMCs cultured with approximately 10 ug/ml peptide pools in IMDM containing approximately 5% human AB serum and approximately 10 IU/ml IL-2. On days 3 and 7, half of the culture medium was replaced with fresh IL-2-containing medium. After around 11 days of culture, CD4+ T cells were isolated by negative selection with the EasySep CD4+ T cell isolation kit. Ficoll-Paque Plus gradient centrifugation was used to isolate PBMCs from whole blood, and the isolated PBMCs were then either used fresh or cryopreserved at -140C. Triplicate wells were generally used for each culture condition.

The V and J segments used are TRBV24-1 and TRBJ2-2, with the D gene not confidently named. The specimen sequenced was CD4+ T cells from blood, cultured in vitro. The sequence came from a human donor who had recovered from COVID-19. The nucleotides are TGTGCCACCAGTGACAGGATAAACACCGGGGAGCTGTTTTTT. Translated, this gives CATSDRINTGELFF.